This T cell receptor (beta chain) derives from a study of T-cell memory formation after mild COVID-19. Across the whole study: Most TCR clusters belonged to a single donor.

TCR alpha and TCR beta cDNA libraries carrying sample barcodes and UMIs came from 5'RACE with constant-segment primers. In TCRdb, the 5' RACE reads were re-called with MiXCR into one record per CDR3 protein. Of 150,000 to 200,000 distinct CDR3 sequences listed, 30% to 35% are singletons. Study conclusions and caveats: The appearance of some responding clones in pre-infection memory suggested that cross-reactive memory joined.

The table lists this clonotype with many counts. Its target is unknown. V lost 3 bases, J lost 10 bases, and 6 bases stayed unmatched. This CDR3 is built from 14 residues. This receptor was obtained from an adult woman who had mild COVID-19 (a few samples of this study predate the infection). Cell type and time point are not known. J is TRBJ1-5 and V is TRBV12-3 or TRBV12-4; 10 nucleotides agree with TRBD1. Material: PBMCs or a T cell subset sorted from them (not recorded which). The CDR3: CASSLTGGLGPQHF. The CDR3 coding sequence is TGTGCCAGCAGTTTGACAGGGGGCTTAGGACCCCAGCATTTT.